The 28 T cell receptor beta chains given below trace back to one sample, sequenced in a study of blood T cell repertoires in COVID-19. Repertoires were generated with immunoSEQ multiplex PCR, while TCRdb's copy carries only in-frame clones and drops some. The repertoire holds 26,000 or so clones, with about nine tenths as singletons. The sequenced sample consisted of peripheral blood. The source of these receptors is a man aged 55 to 70 with active COVID-19.

The V and J genes are TRBV5-8 and TRBJ2-3, with 7 bases that match TRBD2. The CDR3 runs 16 residues. Germline V gene sequence: CDR1 SGHTS, CDR2 YDEGEE. Losses at the gene ends were 3 bases for V and 0 bases for J; bases not matched to a gene: 7. The CDR3 region is CASSYQTSTSTDTQYF. The CDR3 nucleotides read TGTGCCAGCAGCTACCAGACTAGCACTAGCACAGATACGCAGTATTTT.

The genes are TRBV7-9 and TRBJ1-1; D gene uncertain. Germline CDR1 reads SEHNR; CDR2 reads FQNEAQ (reference sequence). V was clipped by 5 bases and J by 4 bases, with 14 bases between them. The CDR3 spans 14 residues. The chain's CDR3 is CASSATWAGTEAFF. The CDR3 DNA sequence: TGTGCCAGCAGCGCAACCTGGGCAGGCACTGAAGCTTTCTTT. Supplemented by reference TRBV7-9 and TRBJ1-1, the full variable domain reads DTGVSQNPRHKITKRGQNVTFRCDPISEHNRLYWYRQTLGQGPEFLTYFQNEAQLEKSRLLSDRFSAERPKGSFSTLEIQRTEQGDSAMYLCASSATWAGTEAFFGQGTRLTVV.

V gene TRBV25-1 combines with J gene TRBJ2-3, with no clear D. V gave up 4 bases and J gave up 0 bases, with 5 bases separating them. Per germline, CDR1 MGHDK and CDR2 SYGVNS. CDR3 length equals 13 residues. The CDR3 protein is CASSADSTDTQYF. The DNA for the CDR3 is TGTGCCAGCAGTGCAGATAGCACAGATACGCAGTATTTT. Full variable domain (rest looked up from reference TRBV25-1 and TRBJ2-3): EADIYQTPRYLVIGTGKKITLECSQTMGHDKMYWYQQDPGMELHLIHYSYGVNSTEKGDLSSESTVSRIRTEHFPLTLESARPSHTSQYLCASSADSTDTQYFGPGTRLTVL.

The chain uses TRBV30 and TRBJ1-2; 8 bases agree with TRBD1. The length of the CDR3 is 13 residues. The V gene's germline CDR1 is GTSNPN and CDR2 SVGIG (reference sequence). J gave up 2 bases and V 2 bases, and 1 base lay outside the gene matches. The CDR3 loop reads CAWSRDRNYGYTF. CDR3 coding DNA: TGTGCCTGGAGTAGGGACAGGAACTATGGCTACACCTTC. The full variable domain, rest sourced from reference TRBV30 and TRBJ1-2, is SQTIHQWPATLVQPVGSPLSLECTVEGTSNPNLYWYRQAAGRGLQLLFYSVGIGQISSEVPQNLSASRPQDRQFILSSKKLLLSDSGFYLCAWSRDRNYGYTFGSGTRLTVV.

The chain couples TRBV6-2 or TRBV6-3 to TRBJ1-5; the D is unclear. The CDR3 covers 21 residues. Germline V lookup: CDR1 MNHEY, CDR2 SVGEGT. V was clipped by 2 bases and J by 1 base, with 27 bases between them. CDR3 region: CASSYARNPPPGVLSNQPQHF. DNA for the CDR3: TGTGCCAGCAGTTACGCGCGAAATCCGCCGCCCGGGGTGTTAAGCAATCAGCCCCAGCATTTT.

J is TRBJ2-1 and V is TRBV5-1, with D hard to call. CDR3 length equals 15 residues. The V end lost 0 bases, the J end lost 5 bases, and 12 bases lay between the germline ends. Germline lookup yields CDR1 SGHRS and CDR2 YFSETQ. CDR3 protein: CASSLEPGGHNEQFF. CDR3 nucleotide sequence: TGCGCCAGCAGCTTGGAGCCAGGTGGCCACAATGAGCAGTTCTTC.

The gene calls are TRBV9 and TRBJ2-7, with 7 bases lining up with TRBD1. Germline V gene lookup returns CDR1 SGDLS and CDR2 YYNGEE. The V segment lost 0 bases and the J segment 4 bases; nucleotides outside the gene matches: 7. The CDR3 loop spans 15 amino acids. The CDR3 nucleotides read TGTGCCAGCAGCGTAGGGACAGGCAACCCTTACGAGCAGTACTTC. The encoded protein is CASSVGTGNPYEQYF.

The chain is built from TRBV10-2 and TRBJ2-4; 7 bases agree with TRBD2. Trimming at V came to 0 bases and at J to 7 bases, leaving 3 bases not matched to a gene. This CDR3 region has 14 residues. CDR1 and CDR2 (germline): WSHSY, SAAADI. In DNA, the CDR3 is TGCGCCAGCAGTGAGTCGCGGGGGAAGAACATTCAGTACTTC. Translated: CASSESRGKNIQYF.

This clone was observed a single time. The V gene is TRBV5-1, the J gene TRBJ2-7, with TRBD1 matching over 7 bases. The J segment lost 6 bases and the V segment lost 3 bases, leaving 6 bases of the junction unmatched. From germline, CDR1 is SGHRS and CDR2 YFSETQ. The CDR3 is made up of 13 amino acids. DNA for the CDR3: TGCGCCAGCAGCTCCACAGGGGAAAGCGAGCAGTACTTC. Its translation: CASSSTGESEQYF.

This chain joins TRBV6-6 and TRBJ1-4, with 7 bases fitting TRBD1. The germline CDR1 and CDR2 sequences are MNHNY and SVGAGI (reference sequence). This CDR3 has 15 amino acids. The trim removed 7 bases at V and 7 bases at J, leaving 12 bases unmatched. CDR3 amino acids: CASTSSTGRVEKLFF. The CDR3 DNA sequence: TGTGCCAGCACCTCCTCGACAGGGCGGGTTGAAAAACTGTTTTTT.

The V gene is TRBV28, the J gene TRBJ2-2; TRBD2 might be the D (5 bases). Trimming took 2 bases from V and 4 from J, leaving 11 bases between them. The CDR3 has 15 amino acids. In germline, CDR1 is MDHEN, CDR2 SYDVKM. CDR3 bases: TGTGCCAGCAGTTTAGGCGGGTTGCTCACCGGGGAGCTGTTTTTT. Encoded protein: CASSLGGLLTGELFF.

This chain uses TRBV5-1 with TRBJ2-3; D might be TRBD2 (6 bases). V lost 0 bases and J 4 bases, leaving 9 bases between the germline ends. From germline, CDR1 is SGHRS and CDR2 YFSETQ. The CDR3 extends over 14 amino acids. For the CDR3, the DNA is TGCGCCAGCAGCTTGGAATGGGGGGCAGATACGCAGTATTTT. This sequence encodes CASSLEWGADTQYF.

The chain uses TRBV4-1 and TRBJ1-5; D might be TRBD1 (5 bases). This CDR3 contains 16 residues. Trimming left V 0 bases short and J 7 bases short, with 16 bases between. Germline CDR1 and CDR2: MGHRA and YSYEKL. The CDR3 loop is CASSQEGGGDGQPQHF. The CDR3 DNA follows: TGCGCCAGCAGCCAAGAAGGCGGAGGGGATGGGCAGCCCCAGCATTTT.

The chain employs TRBV11-3 and TRBJ2-2; 8 bases are shared with TRBD1. The V gene's germline CDR1 is SGHNT and CDR2 YENEEA. The junction had 4 bases not matched to a gene; V was cut back by 5 bases and J by 2 bases. The CDR3 has 15 residues. CDR3 coding DNA: TGTGCCAGCAGCCTGACAGGGGCCAACACCGGGGAGCTGTTTTTT. Translating it yields CASSLTGANTGELFF.

This clone was seen only once. V gene TRBV3-1 (or the pseudogene TRBV3-2) combines with J gene TRBJ2-7; D may be TRBD1 (6 bases). The CDR3 has 14 residues. Looked up from germline, CDR1 is LGHDT and CDR2 is YNNKEL (reference sequence). V lost 1 base to trimming and J lost 0 bases, with 7 bases between them. The CDR3 loop is CASSQGGLSYEQYF. The CDR3 DNA is TGTGCCAGCAGCCAAGGGGGGCTCTCCTACGAGCAGTACTTC.

This rearrangement joins TRBV7-8 to TRBJ1-1, with D possibly being TRBD1 (5 bases). The CDR3 is 14 residues long. Trimming pared 1 base from V and 2 bases from J, leaving 8 bases between. The germline V gene encodes CDR1 SGHVS and CDR2 FQNEAQ. This CDR3 is CASSLERGNTEAFF. CDR3 coding DNA: TGTGCCAGCAGCTTAGAGCGGGGCAACACTGAAGCTTTCTTT. The whole variable domain, filled in from reference TRBV7-8 and TRBJ1-1, reads GAGVSQSPRYKVAKRGQDVALRCDPISGHVSLFWYQQALGQGPEFLTYFQNEAQLDKSGLPSDRFFAERPEGSVSTLKIQRTQQEDSAVYLCASSLERGNTEAFFGQGTRLTVV.

The chain couples TRBV11-3 to TRBJ1-1, with D hard to call. V was pared by 1 base and J by 0 bases, with 15 bases between. Germline lookup yields CDR1 SGHNT and CDR2 YENEEA. The CDR3 consists of 17 residues. In nucleotides, the CDR3 is TGTGCCAGCAGCTTAGGGTCTATTTCTCCGATGAACACTGAAGCTTTCTTT. As protein: CASSLGSISPMNTEAFF.

The genes are TRBV11-3 and TRBJ1-2; possible D gene TRBD1, 6 bases. The germline V gene has CDR1 SGHNT and CDR2 YENEEA. This CDR3 is 16 amino acids long. The germline V and J ends were trimmed by 0 bases and 4 bases, with 15 bases remaining between them. CDR3 coding DNA: TGTGCCAGCAGCTTAGATCTCGGGGGGCAGAGCTATGGCTACACCTTC. Translated: CASSLDLGGQSYGYTF.

Here the CDR3 reads CASSSLASEDFNEQFF. In nucleotides, the CDR3 is TGTGCCAGCAGTTCCCTCGCTAGCGAGGACTTCAATGAGCAGTTCTTC. This rearrangement joins TRBV27 to TRBJ2-1; possible D gene TRBD2, 6 bases. With 4 bases removed from V and 6 bases from J, the gap between germline ends came to 19 bases. Germline V gene data show CDR1 as MNHEY and CDR2 as SMNVEV (reference sequence). The CDR3 consists of 16 residues.

The chain carries TRBV18 and TRBJ1-4; D uncertain. With 0 bases removed from V and 8 bases from J, the gap between germline ends came to 22 bases. Germline CDR1 is KGHSH and CDR2 is LQKENI. This CDR3 is built from 18 residues. DNA of the CDR3: TGTGCCAGCTCACCACCGGTCGGATCAAACAGTCGGGGAGAAAAACTGTTTTTT. Its translation: CASSPPVGSNSRGEKLFF.

CDR3 nucleotides: TGCGCCAGCAGCTTAGCCGGGACAGGGACGGATGAGCAGTTCTTC. Its translation: CASSLAGTGTDEQFF. The chain carries TRBV5-1 and TRBJ2-1; 9 bases match TRBD1. The CDR3 runs to 15 residues. Germline values: CDR1 SGHRS, CDR2 YFSETQ. The V segment lost 2 bases and the J segment 8 bases; nucleotides outside the gene matches: 8.

V is TRBV7-9 and J is TRBJ1-1; TRBD1 is a possible D gene (6 bases). Trimming removed 0 bases from V and 2 bases from J, with 19 bases in between. The CDR3 sequence is 18 residues long. In germline, CDR1 is SEHNR, CDR2 FQNEAQ (reference sequence). CDR3 residues: CASSLASPVRGINTEAFF. In DNA, the CDR3 is TGTGCCAGCAGCTTAGCGTCCCCCGTCAGGGGAATAAACACTGAAGCTTTCTTT. The full variable domain, completed using reference TRBV7-9 and TRBJ1-1, is DTGVSQNPRHKITKRGQNVTFRCDPISEHNRLYWYRQTLGQGPEFLTYFQNEAQLEKSRLLSDRFSAERPKGSFSTLEIQRTEQGDSAMYLCASSLASPVRGINTEAFFGQGTRLTVV.

This chain uses TRBV25-1 with TRBJ1-6; no definite D call. Germline assignment: CDR1 MGHDK and CDR2 SYGVNS. The CDR3 covers 16 residues. Trimming removed 0 bases at V and 0 bases at J, with 6 bases between. The CDR3 nucleotides read TGTGCCAGCAGTGAATATACGGGCTCCTATAATTCACCCCTCCACTTT. Amino acid sequence: CASSEYTGSYNSPLHF.

V is TRBV9 and J is TRBJ2-5; 13 positions agree with TRBD2. Germline CDR1 SGDLS, CDR2 YYNGEE. The junction had 12 bases not matched to a gene; V was cut back by 3 bases and J by 4 bases. The CDR3 consists of 18 residues. The CDR3 sequence is CASSGTSGGSRVGETQYF. The CDR3 nucleotides read TGTGCCAGCAGCGGGACTAGCGGGGGTTCTCGGGTGGGAGAGACCCAGTACTTC.

This clone was counted once. The chain carries TRBV6-5 and TRBJ1-1; a possible D gene is TRBD1 (6 bases). The CDR3 runs 15 residues. The ends were cut back, 0 bases at V and 3 bases at J, with 11 bases in the middle. Germline V gene data show CDR1 as MNHEY and CDR2 as SVGAGI. CDR3: CASSYSGAKDTEAFF. The CDR3 DNA sequence: TGTGCCAGCAGTTACTCGGGGGCAAAGGACACTGAAGCTTTCTTT.

This chain links TRBV6-5 with TRBJ2-7; perhaps TRBD1 as D (6 bases). CDR3 length: 13 amino acids. V dropped 6 bases and J dropped 5 bases, with 14 bases sitting between them. Per germline, CDR1 MNHEY and CDR2 SVGAGI. The CDR3 nucleotides are TGTGCCAGCAGGGGGGCTGGATGGCACGAGCAGTACTTC. It translates to CASRGAGWHEQYF.

The table lists this clone with a count of one. The chain carries TRBV19 and TRBJ1-2; D gene uncertain. Trimming left V 0 bases short and J 4 bases short, with 12 bases between. This CDR3 contains 15 residues. Germline values: CDR1 LNHDA, CDR2 SQIVND (reference sequence). CDR3 protein: CASSIDRGFLYGYTF. CDR3 in DNA: TGTGCCAGTAGTATAGATCGGGGATTCCTCTATGGCTACACCTTC.

This CDR3 reads CASSERDLSLQTQYF. CDR3 bases: TGTGCCAGCAGTGAACGGGACTTGAGTTTGCAGACCCAGTACTTC. The V gene is TRBV2, the J gene TRBJ2-5; TRBD2 is a possible D gene (6 bases). The CDR3 has 15 residues. Germline loops: CDR1 SNHLY, CDR2 FYNNEI. V was pared by 2 bases and J by 6 bases, with 16 bases between.